This TCR beta chain was identified in a study of breast tumors, draining lymph nodes, adjacent tissues. This clonotype was found many times. The antigen is not known. Axillary draining lymph nodes of breast cancer patients supplied the node samples. Using its own MiXCR run on the multiplex PCR reads, TCRdb lists one record per CDR3 protein. Of approximately 230,000 distinct CDR3 sequences listed, under 35% were seen once; the top ten hold approximately 4%. Overall study results and limits: That most tumor T cells come from lymph nodes remained unproven. Tumor and nontumor repertoires were significantly more similar in luminal-like than in basal-like breast cancer. Tumor repertoires ranked between lymph nodes and nontumor tissue in diversity, with V and J gene preferences.

The receptor was isolated from a female donor with breast cancer. Some clones in this sample may be carry-over from other donors' samples. The specimen sequenced was axillary lymph node tissue.

CDR3 DNA: TGTGCCAGCAGCACTAGCGGGTGGGAGACCCAGTACTTC. This sequence encodes CASSTSGWETQYF. The genes are TRBV7-3 and TRBJ2-5; 9 bases agree with TRBD2. The ends lost 5 bases at V and 5 bases at J; junction bases unmatched: 3. Germline CDR1 is SGHTA and CDR2 is FQGTGA. CDR3 length: 13 amino acids.